A single T cell receptor (beta chain) is shown here with its context. Germline values: CDR1 SGHVS, CDR2 FNYEAQ. This CDR3 has 15 amino acids. The V and J ends lost 1 base and 8 bases respectively, with 17 bases between them. The data are from a study of blood T cell repertoires in COVID-19. About the study: COVID-19 samples collected from the United States, Italy and Spain covered acute and convalescent phases. The cDNA or gDNA used as material had been derived from T cells, B-cell-depleted T cells, or PBMCs.

Here immunoSEQ multiplex PCR was the method, and the copy in TCRdb shows in-frame clones only, minus some. The table includes about 95,000 clones, 89% detected once. The sample taken for sequencing was peripheral blood. V and J are TRBV7-6 and TRBJ1-2, with D tentatively TRBD1 (6 bases). This TCR was sampled from a woman in her 70s with acute or convalescent COVID-19. The CDR3 DNA reads TGTGCCAGCAGCTTAGGCCCTGGCCAGGGGAAAGGCTACACCTTC. This translates into CASSLGPGQGKGYTF.